The clone carrying this TCR beta chain occurred a few times. Its antigen is currently unknown. The data were obtained in a study of human T cells and chemical hapten exposure. Whole-study results and caveats: Relative to controls, expanded TCRs formed significantly more large CDR3 similarity clusters. No shift was seen in TCRs above 1 in 1000 frequency with DPC sensitization.

Individual cDNA molecules had unique molecular identifiers attached to them by the library. TCRdb reprocessed the RACE reads with MiXCR, giving one entry per CDR3 protein. Of more than 300,000 distinct CDR3 sequences in the sample, roughly 6% were seen once. As for time point: pre-sensitization, week 0. The treatment was: therapeutic diphenylcyclopropenone sensitization with weekly scalp DPC. The CDR3 is made up of 14 amino acids. V was clipped by 0 bases and J by 0 bases, with 6 bases between them. Germline V gene data show CDR1 as SGHDT and CDR2 as YYEEEE. The chain couples TRBV5-6 to TRBJ1-1; D is unresolved. This specimen was whole blood, taken in connection with sensitization to the hapten diphenylcyclopropenone (DPC). This TCR derives from a woman in her late teens or twenties with alopecia areata. Some clones in this sample may be carry-over from other donors' samples. The CDR3 nucleotides are TGTGCCAGCAGCTTGGAAACAGTGAACACTGAAGCTTTCTTT. Residues: CASSLETVNTEAFF.